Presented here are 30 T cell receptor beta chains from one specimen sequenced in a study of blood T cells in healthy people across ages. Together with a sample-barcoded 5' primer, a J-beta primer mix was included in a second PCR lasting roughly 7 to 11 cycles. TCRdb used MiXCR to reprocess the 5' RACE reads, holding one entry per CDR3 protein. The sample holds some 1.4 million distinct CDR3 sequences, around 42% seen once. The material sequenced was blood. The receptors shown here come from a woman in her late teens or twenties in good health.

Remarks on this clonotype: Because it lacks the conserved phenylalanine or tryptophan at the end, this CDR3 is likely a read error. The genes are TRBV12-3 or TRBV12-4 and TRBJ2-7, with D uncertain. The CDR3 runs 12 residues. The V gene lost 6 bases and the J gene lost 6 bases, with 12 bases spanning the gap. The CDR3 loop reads CASSRPGSEQYL. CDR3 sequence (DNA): TGTGCCAGCAGCCGGCCTGGGTCCGAGCAGTACTTA.

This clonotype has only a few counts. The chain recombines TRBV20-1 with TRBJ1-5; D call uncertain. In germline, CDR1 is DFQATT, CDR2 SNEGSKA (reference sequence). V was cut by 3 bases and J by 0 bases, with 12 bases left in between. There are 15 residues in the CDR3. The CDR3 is CSASHSSGSNQPQHF. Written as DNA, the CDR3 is TGCAGTGCTAGTCATAGTTCCGGTAGCAATCAGCCCCAGCATTTT.

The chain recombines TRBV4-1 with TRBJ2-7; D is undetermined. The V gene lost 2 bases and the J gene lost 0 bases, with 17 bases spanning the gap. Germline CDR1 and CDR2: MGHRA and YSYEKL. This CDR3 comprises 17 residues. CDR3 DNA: TGCGCCAGCAGCCAACTGTTTGGGCCAGCGAGCTCCTACGAGCAGTACTTC. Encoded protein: CASSQLFGPASSYEQYF.

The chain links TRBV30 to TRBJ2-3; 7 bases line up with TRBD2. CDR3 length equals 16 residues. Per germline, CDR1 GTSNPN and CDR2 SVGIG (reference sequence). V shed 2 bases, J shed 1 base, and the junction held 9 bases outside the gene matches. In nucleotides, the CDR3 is TGTGCCTGGAGTACGCCGGGAGGTATCGGCACAGATACGCAGTATTTT. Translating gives CAWSTPGGIGTDTQYF. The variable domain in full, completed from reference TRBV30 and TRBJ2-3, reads SQTIHQWPATLVQPVGSPLSLECTVEGTSNPNLYWYRQAAGRGLQLLFYSVGIGQISSEVPQNLSASRPQDRQFILSSKKLLLSDSGFYLCAWSTPGGIGTDTQYFGPGTRLTVL.

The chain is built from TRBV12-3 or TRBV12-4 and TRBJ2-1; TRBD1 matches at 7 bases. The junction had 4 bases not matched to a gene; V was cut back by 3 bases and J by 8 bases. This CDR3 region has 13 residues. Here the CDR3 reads CASSFRTGHEQFF. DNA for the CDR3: TGTGCCAGCAGTTTCAGGACAGGTCATGAGCAGTTCTTC.

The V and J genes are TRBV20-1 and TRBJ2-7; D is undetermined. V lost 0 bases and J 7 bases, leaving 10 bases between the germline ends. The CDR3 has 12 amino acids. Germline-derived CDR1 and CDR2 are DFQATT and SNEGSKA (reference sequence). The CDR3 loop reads CSARDQVDEQYF. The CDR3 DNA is TGCAGTGCTAGAGATCAAGTCGATGAGCAGTACTTC.

This CDR3 reads CASSTGVHSIYEQYF. The CDR3 DNA follows: TGTGCCAGCAGCACCGGAGTGCACAGCATCTACGAGCAGTACTTC. V is TRBV14 and J is TRBJ2-7; D gene ambiguous. The CDR3 length is 15 residues. Trimming pared 5 bases from V and 3 bases from J, leaving 17 bases between. Germline V lookup: CDR1 SGHDN, CDR2 FVKESK. Variable domain in full (rest from reference TRBV14 and TRBJ2-7): EAGVTQFPSHSVIEKGQTVTLRCDPISGHDNLYWYRRVMGKEIKFLLHFVKESKQDESGMPNNRFLAERTGGTYSTLKVQPAELEDSGVYFCASSTGVHSIYEQYFGPGTRLTVT.

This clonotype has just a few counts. The CDR3: CASSLGQSGPYEQYF. The DNA for the CDR3 is TGCGCCAGCAGCTTGGGACAGAGCGGGCCCTACGAGCAGTACTTC. The rearrangement joins TRBV5-1 to TRBJ2-7; possibly TRBD2 for D (6 bases). The CDR3 runs 15 residues. Germline V gene lookup returns CDR1 SGHRS and CDR2 YFSETQ. The V and J ends lost 0 bases and 2 bases respectively, with 12 bases between them.

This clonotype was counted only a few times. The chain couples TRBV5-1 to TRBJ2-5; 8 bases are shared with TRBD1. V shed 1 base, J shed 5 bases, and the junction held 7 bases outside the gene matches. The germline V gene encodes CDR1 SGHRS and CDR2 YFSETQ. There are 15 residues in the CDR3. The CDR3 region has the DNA TGCGCCAGCAGCTTGAGGACAGGGCCGGGGGAGACCCAGTACTTC. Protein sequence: CASSLRTGPGETQYF.

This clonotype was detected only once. CDR3 bases: TGTGCCAGCAGTTACGACCGGACAGGTGCTAACTATGGCTACACCTTC. This encodes CASSYDRTGANYGYTF. The V gene is TRBV27, the J gene TRBJ1-2, with 7 bases aligning to TRBD1. The CDR3 is 16 residues long. With V trimmed by 4 bases and J by 0 bases, 8 bases remained unmatched. Germline CDR1 MNHEY, CDR2 SMNVEV (reference sequence).

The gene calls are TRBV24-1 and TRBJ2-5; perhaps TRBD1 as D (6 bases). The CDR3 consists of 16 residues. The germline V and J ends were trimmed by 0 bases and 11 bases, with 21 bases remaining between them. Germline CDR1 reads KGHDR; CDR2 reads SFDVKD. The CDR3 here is CATSDLGTQSYNEQYF. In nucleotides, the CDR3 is TGTGCCACCAGTGATTTGGGGACACAATCCTACAATGAGCAGTACTTC.

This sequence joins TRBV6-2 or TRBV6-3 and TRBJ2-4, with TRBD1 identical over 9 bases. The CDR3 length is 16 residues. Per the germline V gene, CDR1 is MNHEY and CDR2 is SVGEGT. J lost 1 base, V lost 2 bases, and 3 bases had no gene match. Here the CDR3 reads CASSYRGQGAKNIQYF. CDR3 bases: TGTGCCAGCAGTTACAGGGGACAGGGTGCCAAAAACATTCAGTACTTC.

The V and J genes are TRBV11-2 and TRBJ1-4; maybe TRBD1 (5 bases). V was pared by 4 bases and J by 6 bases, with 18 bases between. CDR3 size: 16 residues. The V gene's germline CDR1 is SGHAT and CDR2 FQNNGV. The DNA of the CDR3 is TGTGCCAGCAGCTCGGGACTGACATGGGGGGATGAAAAACTGTTTTTT. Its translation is CASSSGLTWGDEKLFF.

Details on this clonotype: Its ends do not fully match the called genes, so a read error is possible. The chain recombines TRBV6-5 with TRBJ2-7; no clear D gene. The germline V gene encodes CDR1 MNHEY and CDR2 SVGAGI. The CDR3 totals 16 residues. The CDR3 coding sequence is TGTGCCAGCAGTTACTCTGGCGCCCTTCTTACCTACGAACAGTACTTC. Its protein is CASSYSGALLTYEQYF.

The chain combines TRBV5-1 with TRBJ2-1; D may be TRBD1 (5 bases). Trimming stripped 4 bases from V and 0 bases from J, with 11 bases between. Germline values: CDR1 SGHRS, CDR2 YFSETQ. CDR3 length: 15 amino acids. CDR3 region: CASSQTDSSYNEQFF. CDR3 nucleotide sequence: TGCGCCAGCAGCCAAACAGACAGCTCCTACAATGAGCAGTTCTTC.

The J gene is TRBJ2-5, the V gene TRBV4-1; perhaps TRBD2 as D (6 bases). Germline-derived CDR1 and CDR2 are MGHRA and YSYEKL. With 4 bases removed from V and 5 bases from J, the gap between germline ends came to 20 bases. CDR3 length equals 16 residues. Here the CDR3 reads CASSLWSAGRMETQYF. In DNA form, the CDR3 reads TGCGCCAGCAGCCTCTGGTCGGCAGGGAGGATGGAGACCCAGTACTTC.

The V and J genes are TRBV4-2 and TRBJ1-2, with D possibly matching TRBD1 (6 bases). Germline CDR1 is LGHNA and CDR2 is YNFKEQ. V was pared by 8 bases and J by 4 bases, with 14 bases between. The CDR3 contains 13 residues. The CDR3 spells CASAGDRGYGYTF. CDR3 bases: TGTGCCAGCGCAGGGGATAGGGGCTATGGCTACACCTTC.

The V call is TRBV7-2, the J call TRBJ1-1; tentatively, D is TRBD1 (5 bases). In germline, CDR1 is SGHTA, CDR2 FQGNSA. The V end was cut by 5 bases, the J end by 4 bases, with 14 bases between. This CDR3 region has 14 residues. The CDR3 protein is CASSTGPLSTEAFF. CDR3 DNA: TGTGCCAGCAGCACAGGACCGCTGAGCACTGAAGCTTTCTTT.

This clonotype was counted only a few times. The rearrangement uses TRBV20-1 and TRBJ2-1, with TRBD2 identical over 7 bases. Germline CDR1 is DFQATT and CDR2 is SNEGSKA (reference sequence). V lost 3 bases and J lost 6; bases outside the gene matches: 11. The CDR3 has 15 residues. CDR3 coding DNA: TGCAGTGCTAGTCTGGCTAGCGGCCCTCTCAATGAGCAGTTCTTC. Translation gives CSASLASGPLNEQFF.

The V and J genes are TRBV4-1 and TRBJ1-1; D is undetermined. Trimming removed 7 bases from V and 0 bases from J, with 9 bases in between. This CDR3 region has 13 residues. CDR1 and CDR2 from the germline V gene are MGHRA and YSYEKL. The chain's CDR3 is CASIDGMNTEAFF. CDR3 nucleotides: TGCGCCAGCATAGACGGGATGAACACTGAAGCTTTCTTT.

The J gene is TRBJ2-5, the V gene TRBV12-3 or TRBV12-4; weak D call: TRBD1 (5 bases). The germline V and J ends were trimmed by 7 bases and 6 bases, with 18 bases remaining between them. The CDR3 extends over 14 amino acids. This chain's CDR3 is CASTEDSMGKTQYF. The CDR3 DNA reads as TGTGCCAGCACTGAAGACAGCATGGGGAAGACCCAGTACTTC.

The DNA of the CDR3 is TGTGCCAGCAGTAAGGGAGCGGGGGCCACAATATACGAGCAGTACTTC. This encodes CASSKGAGATIYEQYF. V usage is TRBV12-3 or TRBV12-4 and J usage is TRBJ2-7, with TRBD2 identical over 8 bases. The CDR3 runs to 16 residues. Germline trimming cut 5 bases from V and 4 bases from J; bases unmatched to any gene: 13.

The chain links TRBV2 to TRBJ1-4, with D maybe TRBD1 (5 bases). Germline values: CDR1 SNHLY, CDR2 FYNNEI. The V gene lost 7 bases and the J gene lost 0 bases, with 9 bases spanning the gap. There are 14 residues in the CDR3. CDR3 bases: TGTGCCAGCACTGACAGCGCAACTAATGAAAAACTGTTTTTT. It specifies CASTDSATNEKLFF.

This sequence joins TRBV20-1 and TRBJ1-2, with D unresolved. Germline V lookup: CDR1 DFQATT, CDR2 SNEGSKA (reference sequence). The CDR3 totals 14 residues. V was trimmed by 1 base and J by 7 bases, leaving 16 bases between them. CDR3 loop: CSARVAGGVGGYTF. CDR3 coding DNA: TGCAGTGCTAGAGTTGCGGGAGGAGTGGGTGGCTACACCTTC.

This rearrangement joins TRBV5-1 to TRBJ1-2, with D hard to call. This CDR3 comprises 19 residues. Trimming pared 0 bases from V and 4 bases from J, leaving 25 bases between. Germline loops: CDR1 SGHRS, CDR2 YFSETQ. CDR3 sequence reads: CASSLANTSLYVGGYGYTF. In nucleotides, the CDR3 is TGCGCCAGCAGCTTGGCCAATACATCCCTTTACGTGGGAGGCTATGGCTACACCTTC.

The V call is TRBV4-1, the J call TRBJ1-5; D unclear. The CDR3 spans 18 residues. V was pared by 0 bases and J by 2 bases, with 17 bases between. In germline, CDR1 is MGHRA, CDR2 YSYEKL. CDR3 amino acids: CASSQEGVGWEGNQPQHF. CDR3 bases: TGCGCCAGCAGCCAAGAGGGAGTCGGGTGGGAAGGCAATCAGCCCCAGCATTTT.

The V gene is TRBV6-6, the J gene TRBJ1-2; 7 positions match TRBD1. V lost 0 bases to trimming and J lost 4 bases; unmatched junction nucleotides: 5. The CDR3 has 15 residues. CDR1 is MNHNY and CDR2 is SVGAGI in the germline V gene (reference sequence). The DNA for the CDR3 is TGTGCCAGCAGTTACTCTGACAGGGCGGTCTATGGCTACACCTTC. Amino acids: CASSYSDRAVYGYTF.

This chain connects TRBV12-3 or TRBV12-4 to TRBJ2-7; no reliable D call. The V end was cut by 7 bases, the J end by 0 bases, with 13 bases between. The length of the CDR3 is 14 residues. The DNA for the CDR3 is TGTGCCAGCAAGGGCGTCACAAGCTCCTACGAGCAGTACTTC. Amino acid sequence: CASKGVTSSYEQYF.

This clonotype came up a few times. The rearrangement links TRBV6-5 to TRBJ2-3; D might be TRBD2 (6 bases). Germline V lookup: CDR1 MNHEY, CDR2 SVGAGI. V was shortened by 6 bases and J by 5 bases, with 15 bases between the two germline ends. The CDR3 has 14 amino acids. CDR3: CASRERLEGDTQYF. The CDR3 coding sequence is TGTGCCAGCAGGGAAAGACTAGAAGGAGATACGCAGTATTTT.

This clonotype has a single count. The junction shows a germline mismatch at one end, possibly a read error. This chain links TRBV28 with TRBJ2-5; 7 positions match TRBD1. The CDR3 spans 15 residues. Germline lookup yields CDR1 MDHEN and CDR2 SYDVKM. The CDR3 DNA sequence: TGTGCCGGCAGTCTCCCTAGGGGGCACCAAGAGACCCAGTACTTC. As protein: CAGSLPRGHQETQYF.